These 21 T cell receptor beta chains were sequenced from one sample in a study of blood T cell repertoires in COVID-19. Profiled with immunoSEQ multiplex PCR; TCRdb holds only in-frame clones, not every one. The table has approximately 120,000 clones, 88% seen once. Input material: peripheral blood. The receptors here all came from a human donor in a cohort sampled during active COVID-19.

The CDR3 sequence: CASSMTSGTSTDTQYF. CDR3 nucleotide sequence: TGTGCCAGTAGTATGACTAGCGGGACAAGCACAGATACGCAGTATTTT. The chain carries TRBV19 and TRBJ2-3; 11 bases fit TRBD2. V lost 3 bases and J lost 0; bases outside the gene matches: 2. The CDR3 loop spans 16 amino acids. The germline CDR1 and CDR2 sequences are LNHDA and SQIVND (reference sequence).

This sequence joins TRBV19 and TRBJ1-1; D might be TRBD1 (5 bases). V lost 3 bases and J lost 8, with 16 bases in between. The CDR3 runs 14 residues. Germline V CDR1 and CDR2: LNHDA, SQIVND (reference sequence). The CDR3 DNA reads as TGTGCCAGTAGTATTAGTCAATGGGGGGGAGAAGCTTTCTTT. Translation gives CASSISQWGGEAFF.

The genes are TRBV12-3 or TRBV12-4 and TRBJ1-2; D is ambiguous. V lost 4 bases and J 2 bases, leaving 8 bases between the germline ends. This CDR3 comprises 13 residues. This CDR3 is CASSSGRNYGYTF. CDR3 bases: TGTGCCAGCAGTTCCGGGAGAAACTATGGCTACACCTTC.

This clone was picked up a small number of times. J is TRBJ1-5 and V is TRBV2; D not certain. The germline V and J ends were trimmed by 4 bases and 6 bases, with 10 bases remaining between them. The germline V gene encodes CDR1 SNHLY and CDR2 FYNNEI. The CDR3 has 13 residues. The DNA of the CDR3 is TGTGCCAGCAGTGCTCGGGAAGGTCAGCCCCAGCATTTT. Its protein is CASSAREGQPQHF.

The chain joins TRBV19 to TRBJ1-4; tentative D call: TRBD1 (5 bases). The CDR3 runs to 15 residues. Germline values: CDR1 LNHDA, CDR2 SQIVND (reference sequence). V was shortened by 3 bases and J by 5 bases, with 13 bases between the two germline ends. The CDR3 DNA reads TGTGCCAGTAGTATTTTGGACACTATCAATGAAAAACTGTTTTTT. Translated, it gives CASSILDTINEKLFF.

This chain uses TRBV5-1 with TRBJ2-1; a weak D match, TRBD2 (6 bases). Germline CDR1 is SGHRS and CDR2 is YFSETQ. This CDR3 contains 15 residues. The V gene lost 5 bases and the J gene lost 4 bases, with 16 bases spanning the gap. CDR3 in amino acids: CASSRGGAQYNEQFF. The CDR3 region has the DNA TGCGCCAGCAGTAGGGGCGGGGCGCAGTACAATGAGCAGTTCTTC.

This chain uses TRBV7-2 with TRBJ2-7; the match to TRBD1 covers 9 bases. The junction had 13 bases not matched to a gene; V was cut back by 5 bases and J by 5 bases. The CDR3 spans 16 residues. Germline CDR1 reads SGHTA; CDR2 reads FQGNSA. This CDR3 reads CASSVGSGQGLHEQYF. CDR3 nucleotides: TGTGCCAGCAGCGTAGGATCGGGACAGGGCCTCCACGAGCAGTACTTC. The variable domain in full, completed from reference TRBV7-2 and TRBJ2-7, reads GAGVSQSPSNKVTEKGKDVELRCDPISGHTALYWYRQSLGQGLEFLIYFQGNSAPDKSGLPSDRFSAERTGGSVSTLTIQRTQQEDSAVYLCASSVGSGQGLHEQYFGPGTRLTVT.

The chain employs TRBV10-3 and TRBJ2-1, with D perhaps TRBD1 (6 bases). Germline V gene lookup returns CDR1 ENHRY and CDR2 SYGVKD. V lost 5 bases and J lost 0, with 11 bases in between. The CDR3 sequence is 15 residues long. CDR3 DNA: TGTGCCATCAGTTCAACAGGGAGCTCCTACAATGAGCAGTTCTTC. Encoded protein: CAISSTGSSYNEQFF.

J is TRBJ1-3 and V is TRBV3-1 (or the pseudogene TRBV3-2), with D uncertain. The V end was cut by 0 bases, the J end by 0 bases, with 15 bases between. The germline V gene has CDR1 LGHDT and CDR2 YNNKEL (reference sequence). CDR3 size: 18 residues. The CDR3, as DNA: TGTGCCAGCAGCCAAGATGGAGTGCACCTCAGCTCTGGAAACACCATATATTTT. It yields the protein CASSQDGVHLSSGNTIYF.

V is TRBV28 and J is TRBJ2-7; D is undetermined. The CDR3 totals 14 residues. CDR1 is MDHEN and CDR2 is SYDVKM in the germline V gene. Trimming shortened V by 4 bases and J by 0 bases, and 10 bases separated the two germline ends. In DNA form, the CDR3 reads TGTGCCAGCAGTTCCTATATGAGCTCCTACGAGCAGTACTTC. Encoded protein: CASSSYMSSYEQYF.

The J gene is TRBJ2-5, the V gene TRBV7-6; 10 positions match TRBD2. The CDR3 extends over 17 amino acids. Looked up from germline, CDR1 is SGHVS and CDR2 is FNYEAQ. V shed 8 bases, J shed 5 bases, and the junction held 17 bases outside the gene matches. For the CDR3, the DNA is TGTGCCAGCGTCCCATCCCGGACTAGCGGCGGGCAGGAGACCCAGTACTTC. Its protein is CASVPSRTSGGQETQYF.

DNA for the CDR3: TGTGCCAGCAGTCCAAGGGGGAGGGCCCGCACAGATACGCAGTATTTT. The encoded protein is CASSPRGRARTDTQYF. The chain combines TRBV28 with TRBJ2-3; D is perhaps TRBD2 (7 bases). V was shortened by 5 bases and J by 1 base, with 16 bases between the two germline ends. Germline CDR1 and CDR2: MDHEN and SYDVKM. The CDR3 runs to 16 residues.

Only one count was recorded for this clone. V is TRBV5-8 and J is TRBJ1-2; D is uncertain. V lost 6 bases to trimming and J lost 4 bases, with 13 bases between them. The germline V gene has CDR1 SGHTS and CDR2 YDEGEE. The CDR3 totals 13 residues. This CDR3 is CASTSLGVYGYTF. CDR3 DNA: TGTGCCAGCACCTCCCTAGGTGTCTATGGCTACACCTTC. The variable domain in full, completed from reference TRBV5-8 and TRBJ1-2, reads EAGVTQSPTHLIKTRGQQATLRCSPISGHTSVYWYQQALGLGLQFLLWYDEGEERNRGNFPPRFSGRQFPNYSSELNVNALELEDSALYLCASTSLGVYGYTFGSGTRLTVV.

As concerns this clone: One junction end disagrees with the germline gene, perhaps due to a read error. The CDR3, as DNA: TGTGCTAGCAGCTCCTCCGGGACTAGCGTCTACAATGAGCAGTTCTTC. Its translation is CASSSSGTSVYNEQFF. The rearrangement joins TRBV7-7 to TRBJ2-1; TRBD2 agrees at 10 bases. Germline lookup yields CDR1 SSHAT and CDR2 FNYEAQ (reference sequence). This CDR3 is built from 16 residues. The full variable domain, with the rest looked up from reference TRBV7-7 and TRBJ2-1, is GAGVSQSPRYKVTKRGQDVTLRCDPISSHATLYWYQQALGQGPEFLTYFNYEAQPDKSGLPSDRFSAERPEGSISTLTIQRTEQRDSAMYRCASSSSGTSVYNEQFFGPGTRLTVL.

CDR3 sequence: CASSADRGLGEKLFF. The CDR3 DNA is TGTGCCAGCAGCGCGGACAGGGGGCTCGGTGAAAAACTGTTTTTT. The rearrangement uses TRBV11-2 and TRBJ1-4, with 11 bases identical to TRBD1. The CDR3 has 15 residues. Germline values: CDR1 SGHAT, CDR2 FQNNGV. Trimming at V came to 5 bases and at J to 7 bases, leaving 6 bases not matched to a gene.

The chain combines TRBV21-1 with TRBJ1-6. TRBV21-1 is deemed a pseudogene. The CDR3 loop spans 14 amino acids. CDR3 DNA: TGTGCCAGCAGCCCACATAGGCGGTATTCACCCCTCCACTTT. This translates into CASSPHRRYSPLHF.

This rearrangement joins TRBV5-6 to TRBJ2-2, with TRBD2 as a possible D gene (6 bases). CDR3 length: 15 amino acids. Trimming left V 0 bases short and J 6 bases short, with 12 bases between. The V gene's germline CDR1 is SGHDT and CDR2 YYEEEE. The CDR3: CASSLVPGLSGELFF. In nucleotides, the CDR3 is TGTGCCAGCAGCTTGGTACCGGGACTGTCCGGGGAGCTGTTTTTT.

The CDR3 nucleotides read TGTGCCAGCAGTGAGTGGCAGACGAACACCGGGGAGCTGTTTTTT. Amino acid sequence: CASSEWQTNTGELFF. This chain connects TRBV6-1 to TRBJ2-2; D is unresolved. This CDR3 contains 15 residues. Germline-derived CDR1 and CDR2 are MNHNS and SASEGT. Trimming removed 3 bases from V and 0 bases from J, with 8 bases in between.

This clone was recorded once. V gene TRBV5-6 combines with J gene TRBJ2-1; TRBD2 is a possible D gene (6 bases). Germline V gives CDR1 SGHDT, CDR2 YYEEEE. CDR3 size: 17 residues. V shed 2 bases and J shed 10 bases, with 25 bases lying between them. The CDR3 DNA reads as TGTGCCAGCAGCTTAGAAACCGGAGGGTCCTCTTTGGGGGAGCAGTTCTTC. It specifies CASSLETGGSSLGEQFF.

This chain uses TRBV29-1 with TRBJ2-3; no clear D gene. Germline V gives CDR1 SQVTM, CDR2 ANQGSEA. The CDR3 has 11 amino acids. Trimming shortened V by 4 bases and J by 6 bases, and 8 bases separated the two germline ends. CDR3 in amino acids: CSVGQADTQYF. In DNA form, the CDR3 reads TGCAGCGTTGGGCAGGCGGATACGCAGTATTTT.

The chain has TRBV6-1 and TRBJ1-6; no definite D call. V lost 1 base and J lost 0, with 7 bases in between. Germline lookup yields CDR1 MNHNS and CDR2 SASEGT. This CDR3 region has 16 residues. In DNA, the CDR3 is TGTGCCAGCAGTGAAGGGGCGAGCTCCTATAATTCACCCCTCCACTTT. This translates into CASSEGASSYNSPLHF.